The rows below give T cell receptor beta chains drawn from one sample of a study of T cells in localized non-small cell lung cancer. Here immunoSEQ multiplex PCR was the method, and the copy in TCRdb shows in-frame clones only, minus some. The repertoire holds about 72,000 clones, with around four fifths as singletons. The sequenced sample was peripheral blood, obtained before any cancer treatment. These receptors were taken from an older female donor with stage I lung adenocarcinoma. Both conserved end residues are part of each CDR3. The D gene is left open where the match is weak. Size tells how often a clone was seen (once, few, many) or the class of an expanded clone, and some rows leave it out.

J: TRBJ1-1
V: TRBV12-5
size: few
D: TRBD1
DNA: TGTGCTAGTGGACTGGACAGGGTAGCTTTCTTT
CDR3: CASGLDRVAFF

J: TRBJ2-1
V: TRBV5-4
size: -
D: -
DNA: TGTGCCAGCAGCTTGCCCGGAAATGAGCAGTTCTTC
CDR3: CASSLPGNEQFF

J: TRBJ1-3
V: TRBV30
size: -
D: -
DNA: TGTGCCTGGAGTGTAGGACGGATCCCTGACTCTGGAAACACCATATATTTT
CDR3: CAWSVGRIPDSGNTIYF

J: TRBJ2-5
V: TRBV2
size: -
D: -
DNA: TGTGCCAGCAGTAGTACAGAACAAGAGACCCAGTACTTC
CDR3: CASSSTEQETQYF

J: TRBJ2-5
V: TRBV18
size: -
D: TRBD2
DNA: TGTGCCAGCTCACCACCCCGACCCGGGAGGGAGACCCAGTACTTC
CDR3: CASSPPRPGRETQYF

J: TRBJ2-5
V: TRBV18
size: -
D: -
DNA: TGTGCCAGCTCACCTAAGACGGGGCAAGAGACCCAGTACTTC
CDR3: CASSPKTGQETQYF

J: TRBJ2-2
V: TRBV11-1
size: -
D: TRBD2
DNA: TGTGCCAGCAGAAACCCACTAGGGACTAGCGGGAAGGGGGAGCTGTTTTTT
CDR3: CASRNPLGTSGKGELFF

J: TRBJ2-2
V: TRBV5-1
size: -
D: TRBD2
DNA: TGCGCCAGCGGCCCTAGCGGGTTGGGACCCGGGGAGCTGTTTTTT
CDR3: CASGPSGLGPGELFF

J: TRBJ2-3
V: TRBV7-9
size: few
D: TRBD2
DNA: TGTGCCAGCCTAGCGGGGGGGAGCACAGATACGCAGTATTTT
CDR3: CASLAGGSTDTQYF

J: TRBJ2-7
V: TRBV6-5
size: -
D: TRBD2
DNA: TGTGCCAGCAGTTACTCGGGACTAGCGGGAAACTACGAGCAGTACTTC
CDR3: CASSYSGLAGNYEQYF

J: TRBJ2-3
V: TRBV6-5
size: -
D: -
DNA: TGTGCCAGCAGTTACTCGGGGGCCGGGTCAGATACGCAGTATTTT
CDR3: CASSYSGAGSDTQYF

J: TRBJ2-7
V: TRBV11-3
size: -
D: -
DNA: TGTGCCAGCAGCTCGGGCTACGAGCAGTACTTC
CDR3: CASSSGYEQYF

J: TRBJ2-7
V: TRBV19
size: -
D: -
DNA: TGTGCCAGCAGTAGGCCCTGGACAGCTCATACCTACGAGCAGTACTTC
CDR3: CASSRPWTAHTYEQYF

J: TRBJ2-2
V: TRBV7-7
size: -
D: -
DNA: TGTGCTAGCAGCTTAGAACCATTCACCGGGGAGCTGTTTTTT
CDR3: CASSLEPFTGELFF

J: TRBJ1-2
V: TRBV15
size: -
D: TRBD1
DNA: TGTGCCACCAGCAGTCCACGGGCAGGGGGAAACTATGGCTACACCTTC
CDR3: CATSSPRAGGNYGYTF

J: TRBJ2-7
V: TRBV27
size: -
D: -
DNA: TGTGCCAGCAGTTTATCGCACGCTTACGAGCAGTACTTC
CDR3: CASSLSHAYEQYF

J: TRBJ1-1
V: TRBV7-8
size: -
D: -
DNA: TGTGCCAGCAGCGAAGGGGTGAACACTGAAGCTTTCTTT
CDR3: CASSEGVNTEAFF

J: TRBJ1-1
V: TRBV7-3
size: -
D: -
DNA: TGTGCCAGCAGCTTAAGTAGCGGCGGGAACACTGAAGCTTTCTTT
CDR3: CASSLSSGGNTEAFF